These 13 T cell receptor beta chains originate from one sample sequenced in a study of tumour-infiltrating T cells in Burkitt lymphoma. Measured with immunoSEQ multiplex PCR; TCRdb has only the in-frame clones, and not every one. Among more than 1,500 clones listed, 15% to 20% were seen once. The material sequenced was tumor tissue. The receptors originated from a human donor with Burkitt lymphoma.

In this sample, this clone turned up a few times. The genes are TRBV5-4 and TRBJ2-7; 11 bases match TRBD2. The CDR3 totals 14 residues. In germline, CDR1 is SGHNT, CDR2 YYREEE (reference sequence). J lost 4 bases, V lost 2 bases, and 2 bases had no gene match. The CDR3 reads CASSFGTSGYEQYF. CDR3 sequence (DNA): TGTGCCAGCAGCTTTGGGACTAGCGGTTACGAGCAGTACTTC.

This clone turned up a few times. The chain uses TRBV7-2 and TRBJ1-5; no clear D gene. The germline V gene encodes CDR1 SGHTA and CDR2 FQGNSA. The V and J ends lost 0 bases and 0 bases respectively, with 12 bases between them. The CDR3 loop spans 17 amino acids. CDR3 residues: CASSLAPRAYSNQPQHF. Here the CDR3 DNA reads TGTGCCAGCAGCTTAGCCCCCCGGGCCTATAGCAATCAGCCCCAGCATTTT.

The V and J genes are TRBV5-5 and TRBJ1-6; the D gene is possibly TRBD1 (5 bases). The V end lost 0 bases, the J end lost 5 bases, and 9 bases lay between the germline ends. The CDR3 spans 15 residues. Germline V CDR1 and CDR2: SGHKS, YYEKEE (reference sequence). DNA of the CDR3: TGTGCCAGCAGCTTGGGGCTGGGGGATAATTCACCCCTCCACTTT. Amino acids: CASSLGLGDNSPLHF.

This clone was counted a single time. The V call is TRBV9, the J call TRBJ2-3, with D perhaps given as TRBD1 or TRBD2 (7 bases each). The CDR3 is made up of 15 amino acids. Germline V gene data show CDR1 as SGDLS and CDR2 as YYNGEE. V lost 4 bases and J lost 4, with 16 bases in between. The CDR3 bases are TGTGCCAGCAGCCCTTCAGGGGGGGCCGCAGATACGCAGTATTTT. Its translation: CASSPSGGAADTQYF.

By share of the sample, this clone is large. The J gene is TRBJ2-1, the V gene TRBV7-9, with D hard to call. Trimming took 4 bases from V and 7 from J, leaving 20 bases between them. Germline V gene lookup returns CDR1 SEHNR and CDR2 FQNEAQ (reference sequence). CDR3 size: 16 residues. In nucleotides, the CDR3 is TGTGCCAGCAGCTCAGTCACTCCGCAGGCGACAAATGAGCAGTTCTTC. Protein sequence: CASSSVTPQATNEQFF. Looking up the rest from reference TRBV7-9 and TRBJ2-1 gives the full variable domain: DTGVSQNPRHKITKRGQNVTFRCDPISEHNRLYWYRQTLGQGPEFLTYFQNEAQLEKSRLLSDRFSAERPKGSFSTLEIQRTEQGDSAMYLCASSSVTPQATNEQFFGPGTRLTVL.

This chain uses TRBV19 with TRBJ1-5, with unresolved D. The CDR3 consists of 13 residues. Trimming took 3 bases from V and 4 from J, leaving 7 bases between them. Germline assignment: CDR1 LNHDA and CDR2 SQIVND (reference sequence). For the CDR3, the DNA is TGTGCCAGTAGTATTGGTGCGAATCAGCCCCAGCATTTT. Residues: CASSIGANQPQHF.

The chain combines TRBV11-2 with TRBJ2-7; D is unresolved. V was shortened by 0 bases and J by 2 bases, with 5 bases between the two germline ends. Germline-derived CDR1 and CDR2 are SGHAT and FQNNGV. This CDR3 has 13 amino acids. CDR3 loop: CASSLDSPYEQYF. DNA for the CDR3: TGTGCCAGCAGCTTAGACAGCCCCTACGAGCAGTACTTC. Full variable domain (missing parts from reference TRBV11-2 and TRBJ2-7): EAGVAQSPRYKIIEKRQSVAFWCNPISGHATLYWYQQILGQGPKLLIQFQNNGVVDDSQLPKDRFSAERLKGVDSTLKIQPAKLEDSAVYLCASSLDSPYEQYFGPGTRLTVT.

V usage is TRBV19 and J usage is TRBJ2-7, with no clear D. The length of the CDR3 is 14 residues. In germline, CDR1 is LNHDA, CDR2 SQIVND (reference sequence). The V gene lost 4 bases and the J gene lost 2 bases, with 12 bases spanning the gap. The CDR3 DNA sequence: TGTGCCAGTAGTAGATGGGCGGATCCCTACGAGCAGTACTTC. Amino acid sequence: CASSRWADPYEQYF.

In this sample, this clone turned up a few times. This chain joins TRBV19 and TRBJ1-1, with D tentatively TRBD1 (5 bases). Germline V CDR1 and CDR2: LNHDA, SQIVND (reference sequence). The CDR3 is made up of 13 amino acids. V was shortened by 1 base and J by 6 bases, with 9 bases between the two germline ends. CDR3 protein: CASSIGGGAEAFF. Written as DNA, the CDR3 is TGTGCCAGTAGTATAGGTGGGGGGGCTGAAGCTTTCTTT.

The chain links TRBV2 to TRBJ1-5; D not certain. The CDR3 is 14 amino acids. V lost 2 bases to trimming and J lost 1 base, with 6 bases between them. CDR1 is SNHLY, CDR2 FYNNEI, per germline. The chain's CDR3 is CASSESYSNQPQHF. The CDR3 DNA is TGTGCCAGCAGTGAATCGTACAGCAATCAGCCCCAGCATTTT.

V gene TRBV9 combines with J gene TRBJ2-1; D possibly corresponds to TRBD2 (5 bases). V gave up 0 bases and J gave up 8 bases, with 12 bases separating them. The germline V gene encodes CDR1 SGDLS and CDR2 YYNGEE. The CDR3 extends over 14 amino acids. The CDR3 is CASSVVVSDYEQFF. CDR3 DNA sequence: TGTGCCAGCAGCGTAGTGGTTAGCGACTATGAGCAGTTCTTC.

The chain carries TRBV7-9 and TRBJ1-1, with D perhaps matching TRBD1 (5 bases). Germline CDR1 and CDR2: SEHNR and FQNEAQ (reference sequence). This CDR3 spans 13 amino acids. The DNA of the CDR3 is TGTGCGGTGTGGGGGTCCATGAACACTGAAGCTTTCTTT. This translates into CAVWGSMNTEAFF.

This clone was counted a few times. This sequence joins TRBV5-1 and TRBJ1-2, with TRBD1 matching over 9 bases. This CDR3 spans 16 amino acids. Looked up from germline, CDR1 is SGHRS and CDR2 is YFSETQ. V lost 6 bases to trimming and J lost 6 bases; unmatched junction nucleotides: 15. This chain's CDR3 is CASKRGQGNSDNGYTF. CDR3 bases: TGCGCCAGCAAACGAGGACAGGGGAATTCGGATAATGGCTACACCTTC.